These 21 T cell receptor beta chains came from one sample sequenced in a study of blood T cell repertoires in COVID-19. The data were produced by immunoSEQ multiplex PCR, yet TCRdb's version contains in-frame clones alone and is incomplete. Here the sample spans approximately 150,000 clones, approximately 89% being singletons. The sequencing input was peripheral blood. Every receptor here comes from a human donor in a cohort sampled during active COVID-19.

The chain couples TRBV27 to TRBJ2-7, with D maybe TRBD1 (5 bases). CDR3 length: 13 amino acids. Germline V lookup: CDR1 MNHEY, CDR2 SMNVEV (reference sequence). V was cut by 3 bases and J by 10 bases, with 16 bases left in between. The CDR3 is CASSLGTGKSQYF. The CDR3 nucleotides are TGTGCCAGCAGTTTGGGCACAGGAAAAAGCCAGTACTTC.

The rearrangement uses TRBV6-1 and TRBJ2-1, with 11 positions matching TRBD2. The CDR3 has 16 residues. CDR1 is MNHNS, CDR2 SASEGT, per germline. J gave up 1 base and V 3 bases, and 2 bases lay outside the gene matches. The CDR3 protein is CASSDLAGGSYNEQFF. The DNA for the CDR3 is TGTGCCAGCAGTGACCTAGCGGGGGGTTCCTACAATGAGCAGTTCTTC.

The chain combines TRBV4-3 with TRBJ1-5; no clear D gene. CDR1 is LGHNA, CDR2 YSLEER, per germline. The V end lost 0 bases, the J end lost 5 bases, and 5 bases lay between the germline ends. The CDR3 runs 13 residues. The CDR3 DNA is TGCGCCAGCAGCCAAGATCCGGATCAGCCCCAGCATTTT. It is translated as CASSQDPDQPQHF.

The V and J genes are TRBV7-2 and TRBJ1-4; 7 bases agree with TRBD1. Germline V lookup: CDR1 SGHTA, CDR2 FQGNSA. This CDR3 has 15 residues. Losses at the gene ends were 3 bases for V and 7 bases for J; bases not matched to a gene: 8. This CDR3 is CASSLAGGSSEKLFF. CDR3 sequence (DNA): TGTGCCAGCAGCTTGGCAGGGGGTAGTAGTGAAAAACTGTTTTTT.

The chain carries TRBV7-9 and TRBJ2-7; D is ambiguous. CDR1 is SEHNR, CDR2 FQNEAQ, per germline (reference sequence). CDR3 length: 12 residues. The V end was cut by 1 base, the J end by 3 bases, with 4 bases between. CDR3 region: CASSLDNYEQYF. The CDR3 DNA reads as TGTGCCAGCAGCTTAGACAACTACGAGCAGTACTTC.

This chain connects TRBV11-2 to TRBJ2-1, with 11 bases identical to TRBD2. Germline V gene sequence: CDR1 SGHAT, CDR2 FQNNGV. The length of the CDR3 is 14 residues. The J segment lost 4 bases and the V segment lost 5 bases, leaving 1 base of the junction unmatched. In DNA form, the CDR3 reads TGTGCCAGCAGCGTAGCGGGGGGGTACAATGAGCAGTTCTTC. As protein: CASSVAGGYNEQFF.

The chain joins TRBV9 to TRBJ1-1; no clear D gene. The CDR3 spans 15 residues. The germline gives CDR1 SGDLS, CDR2 YYNGEE. V was cut by 4 bases and J by 4 bases, with 17 bases left in between. For the CDR3, the DNA is TGTGCCAGCAGCCCCCTCTCCGGGAGAACCACTGAAGCTTTCTTT. This translates into CASSPLSGRTTEAFF.

The V gene is TRBV13, the J gene TRBJ1-2; D perhaps matches TRBD1 (6 bases). Germline CDR1 is PRHDT and CDR2 is FYEKMQ (reference sequence). V lost 5 bases to trimming and J lost 4 bases, with 8 bases between them. This CDR3 comprises 12 residues. CDR3 in amino acids: CASSPTGYGYTF. CDR3 in DNA: TGTGCCAGCAGCCCGACAGGCTATGGCTACACCTTC.

There are a few counts of this clone. The chain uses TRBV7-9 and TRBJ2-6; the D gene is possibly TRBD2 (5 bases). Trimming left V 5 bases short and J 1 base short, with 6 bases between. Germline CDR1 is SEHNR and CDR2 is FQNEAQ (reference sequence). The CDR3 runs 14 residues. CDR3 residues: CASSPGSGANVLTF. The CDR3 nucleotides are TGTGCCAGCAGCCCGGGGTCTGGGGCCAACGTCCTGACTTTC.

Judged by abundance, this clone is medium-sized. The chain employs TRBV27 and TRBJ2-5; D unclear. This CDR3 is 14 amino acids long. The ends were cut back, 4 bases at V and 2 bases at J, with 11 bases in the middle. Per germline, CDR1 MNHEY and CDR2 SMNVEV (reference sequence). CDR3 bases: TGTGCCAGCAGTTCTCGGAGCAGTCAAGAGACCCAGTACTTC. Translation gives CASSSRSSQETQYF.

The V gene is TRBV7-9, the J gene TRBJ1-2, with D perhaps TRBD1 (6 bases). Trimming stripped 0 bases from V and 6 bases from J, with 8 bases between. Germline CDR1 and CDR2: SEHNR and FQNEAQ (reference sequence). The CDR3 has 13 residues. Written as DNA, the CDR3 is TGTGCCAGCAGCTTAGCTGGGGGCGATGGCTACACCTTC. It codes for CASSLAGGDGYTF.

In DNA form, the CDR3 reads TGTGCCAGCAGGCCCACAGCTCAAGAGACCCAGTACTTC. It yields the protein CASRPTAQETQYF. This rearrangement joins TRBV12-3 or TRBV12-4 to TRBJ2-5; D is undetermined. V lost 6 bases and J 2 bases, leaving 10 bases between the germline ends. There are 13 residues in the CDR3.

The chain links TRBV4-1 to TRBJ2-6; TRBD1 might be the D (6 bases). Trimming left V 4 bases short and J 4 bases short, with 14 bases between. From germline, CDR1 is MGHRA and CDR2 YSYEKL. CDR3 size: 16 residues. CDR3 residues: CASSPRGGPGANVLTF. For the CDR3, the DNA is TGCGCCAGCAGCCCGAGAGGGGGTCCCGGGGCCAACGTCCTGACTTTC.

The rearrangement joins TRBV30 to TRBJ1-5; D unclear. The CDR3 runs 21 residues. Trimming cost V 0 bases and J 0 bases, with 27 bases left between them. Per the germline V gene, CDR1 is GTSNPN and CDR2 is SVGIG (reference sequence). CDR3 residues: CAWSVRGRQTSKTYSNQPQHF. CDR3 bases: TGTGCCTGGAGTGTACGTGGCAGGCAAACCAGTAAGACGTATAGCAATCAGCCCCAGCATTTT.

This clone was observed a single time. The rearrangement joins TRBV12-3 or TRBV12-4 to TRBJ2-3, with D perhaps TRBD1 (5 bases). V was clipped by 6 bases and J by 5 bases, with 12 bases between them. The CDR3 runs to 13 residues. The CDR3 sequence: CASSQGAEDTQYF. In DNA form, the CDR3 reads TGTGCCAGCAGCCAGGGTGCGGAAGATACGCAGTATTTT.

The chain couples TRBV2 to TRBJ2-3, with 9 bases lining up with TRBD1. The CDR3 extends over 15 amino acids. Germline loops: CDR1 SNHLY, CDR2 FYNNEI. V shed 3 bases, J shed 3 bases, and the junction held 4 bases outside the gene matches. The CDR3 DNA is TGTGCCAGCAGTGATGACAGGGGGTTTACAGATACGCAGTATTTT. As protein: CASSDDRGFTDTQYF.

A few counts support this clone. The chain employs TRBV6-6 and TRBJ1-2, with a possible D match to TRBD1 (6 bases). This CDR3 spans 13 amino acids. The V gene lost 8 bases and the J gene lost 4 bases, with 14 bases spanning the gap. Germline loops: CDR1 MNHNY, CDR2 SVGAGI (reference sequence). The DNA for the CDR3 is TGTGCCAGCGTAGGACAGTTAACCTATGGCTACACCTTC. Its translation is CASVGQLTYGYTF.

CDR3 nucleotide sequence: TGTGCCAGCAGCCAACCGGCAGGGGGAGTAAGCTATGGCTACACCTTC. This translates into CASSQPAGGVSYGYTF. This sequence joins TRBV3-1 (or the pseudogene TRBV3-2) and TRBJ1-2, with 7 bases identical to TRBD1. J lost 4 bases, V lost 2 bases, and 10 bases had no gene match. CDR3 length: 16 residues. Germline V lookup: CDR1 LGHDT, CDR2 YNNKEL (reference sequence).

The gene calls are TRBV7-9 and TRBJ1-6; no definite D call. CDR1 is SEHNR and CDR2 is FQNEAQ in the germline V gene (reference sequence). The CDR3 length is 13 residues. The V end lost 2 bases, the J end lost 10 bases, and 9 bases lay between the germline ends. CDR3 nucleotide sequence: TGTGCCAGCAGCTTAAGGGAGGACTCACCCCTCCACTTT. This sequence encodes CASSLREDSPLHF.

The chain uses TRBV4-2 and TRBJ1-1; D uncertain. CDR1 and CDR2 (germline): LGHNA, YNFKEQ. The V end lost 0 bases, the J end lost 2 bases, and 10 bases lay between the germline ends. The CDR3 is 15 residues long. The DNA for the CDR3 is TGTGCCAGCAGCCAAGAAGCCAGACTAAACACTGAAGCTTTCTTT. Translated: CASSQEARLNTEAFF.

The chain carries TRBV11-2 and TRBJ2-5; no definite D call. The germline V gene encodes CDR1 SGHAT and CDR2 FQNNGV. V lost 1 base and J 1 base, leaving 7 bases between the germline ends. CDR3 length equals 14 residues. The CDR3 nucleotides are TGTGCCAGCAGCTTAGGCCAGATCCAAGAGACCCAGTACTTC. It encodes CASSLGQIQETQYF. The full variable domain, rest sourced from reference TRBV11-2 and TRBJ2-5, is EAGVAQSPRYKIIEKRQSVAFWCNPISGHATLYWYQQILGQGPKLLIQFQNNGVVDDSQLPKDRFSAERLKGVDSTLKIQPAKLEDSAVYLCASSLGQIQETQYFGPGTRLLVL.